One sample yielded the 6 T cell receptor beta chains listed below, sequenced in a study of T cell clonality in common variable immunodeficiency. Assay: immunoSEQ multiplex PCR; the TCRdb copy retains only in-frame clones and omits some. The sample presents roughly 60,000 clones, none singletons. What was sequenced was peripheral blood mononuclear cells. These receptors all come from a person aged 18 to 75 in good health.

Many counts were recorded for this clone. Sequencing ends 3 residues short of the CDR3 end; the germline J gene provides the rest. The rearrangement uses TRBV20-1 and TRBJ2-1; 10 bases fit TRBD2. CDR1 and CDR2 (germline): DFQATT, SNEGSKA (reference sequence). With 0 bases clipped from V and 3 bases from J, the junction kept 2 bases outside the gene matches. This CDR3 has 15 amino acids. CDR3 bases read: TGCAGTGCTAGAGATCTAGCGGGAGTCTACAATGAG. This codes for CSARDLAGVYNE. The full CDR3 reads CSARDLAGVYNEQFF.

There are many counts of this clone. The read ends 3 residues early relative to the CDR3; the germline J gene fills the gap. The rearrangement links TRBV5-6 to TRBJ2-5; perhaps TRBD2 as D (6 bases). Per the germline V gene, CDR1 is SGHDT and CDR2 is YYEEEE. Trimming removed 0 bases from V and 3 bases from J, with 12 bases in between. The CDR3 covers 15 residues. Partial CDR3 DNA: TGTGCCAGCAGCTTGGGGGGACTTCTTGAAGAGACC. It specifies CASSLGGLLEET. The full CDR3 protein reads CASSLGGLLEETQYF.

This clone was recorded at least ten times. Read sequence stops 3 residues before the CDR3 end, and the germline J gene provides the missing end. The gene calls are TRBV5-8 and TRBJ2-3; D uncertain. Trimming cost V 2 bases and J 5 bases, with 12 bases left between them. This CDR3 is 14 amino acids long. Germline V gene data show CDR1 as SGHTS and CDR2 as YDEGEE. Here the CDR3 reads CASSFKGPVDTQYF. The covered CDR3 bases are TGTGCCAGCAGCTTCAAGGGCCCCGTAGATACG.

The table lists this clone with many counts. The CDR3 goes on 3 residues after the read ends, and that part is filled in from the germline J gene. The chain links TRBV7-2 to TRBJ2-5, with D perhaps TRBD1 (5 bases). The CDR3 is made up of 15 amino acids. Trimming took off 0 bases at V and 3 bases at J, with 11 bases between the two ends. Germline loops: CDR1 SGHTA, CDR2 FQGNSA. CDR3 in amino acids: CASSLAGLGEETQYF. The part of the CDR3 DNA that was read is TGTGCCAGCAGCTTAGCGGGTCTAGGGGAAGAGACC.

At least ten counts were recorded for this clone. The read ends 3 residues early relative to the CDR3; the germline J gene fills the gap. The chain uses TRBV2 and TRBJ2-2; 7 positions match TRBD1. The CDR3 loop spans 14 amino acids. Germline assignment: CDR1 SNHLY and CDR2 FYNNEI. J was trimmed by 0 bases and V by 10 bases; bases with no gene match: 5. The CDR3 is CATRGTANTGELFF. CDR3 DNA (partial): TGTGCCACGAGGGGGACAGCGAACACCGGGGAG.

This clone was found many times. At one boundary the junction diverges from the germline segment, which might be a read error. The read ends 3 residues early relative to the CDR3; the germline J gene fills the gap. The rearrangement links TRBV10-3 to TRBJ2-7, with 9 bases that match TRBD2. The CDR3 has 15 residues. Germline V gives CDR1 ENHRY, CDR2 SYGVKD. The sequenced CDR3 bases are TGTGCCATCAGTCAGTCTAGCGGGGCCTCCTACGAG. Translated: CAISQSSGASYE. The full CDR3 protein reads CAISQSSGASYEQYF.